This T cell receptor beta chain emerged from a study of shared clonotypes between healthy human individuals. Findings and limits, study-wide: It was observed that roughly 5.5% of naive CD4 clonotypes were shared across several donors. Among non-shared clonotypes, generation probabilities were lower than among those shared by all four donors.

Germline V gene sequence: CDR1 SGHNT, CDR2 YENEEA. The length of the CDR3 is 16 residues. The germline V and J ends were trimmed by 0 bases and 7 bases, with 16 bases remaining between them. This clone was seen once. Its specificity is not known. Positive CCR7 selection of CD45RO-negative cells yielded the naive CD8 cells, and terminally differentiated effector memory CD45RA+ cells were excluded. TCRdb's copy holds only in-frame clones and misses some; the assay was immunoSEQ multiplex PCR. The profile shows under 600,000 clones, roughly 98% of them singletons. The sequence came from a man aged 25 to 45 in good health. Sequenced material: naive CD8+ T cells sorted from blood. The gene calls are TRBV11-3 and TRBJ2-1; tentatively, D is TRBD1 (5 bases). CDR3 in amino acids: CASSLERFNQGNEQFF. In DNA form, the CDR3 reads TGTGCCAGCAGCTTAGAGAGGTTTAACCAGGGTAATGAGCAGTTCTTC.